This T cell receptor beta chain was captured in a study of neurological immune-mediated disorders. The germline gives CDR1 SNHLY, CDR2 FYNNEI. V was shortened by 3 bases and J by 3 bases, with 11 bases between the two germline ends. CDR3 size: 14 residues. The sample holds many counts of this clonotype. Its matching antigen is unknown. One entry per CDR3 protein results from TCRdb running MiXCR on the 5' RACE reads. In the table there are around 50,000 distinct CDR3 sequences, 3% to 4% of which are singletons. The study's findings and limits: The expanded clones of different subjects shared no CDR3 amino acid sequences (suggesting private repertoires in all groups).

The TCR comes from a man aged 55 to 70 with multiple sclerosis. The V call is TRBV2, the J call TRBJ1-1, with unresolved D. The sequenced sample consisted of PBMCs. The CDR3 sequence: CASSEEAFYTEAFF. In nucleotides, the CDR3 is TGTGCCAGCAGTGAGGAGGCCTTTTACACTGAAGCTTTCTTT.